Detailed here is one T cell receptor beta chain. Its antigen remains unknown. These data come from a study of cytomegalovirus exposure and HLA in healthy donors. Whole-study results and caveats: Cytomegalovirus status, reportedly, was diagnosed with high specificity and sensitivity by the classifier. In a later analysis, DRB1 alleles had the most associated TCRs; HLA-C alleles the fewest.

The PCR contained 60 Vbeta and 13 Jbeta primers. The method was immunoSEQ multiplex PCR; TCRdb's version includes in-frame clones alone and lacks a portion of them. This listing includes about 58,000 clones. This CDR3 comprises 13 residues. Germline lookup yields CDR1 LNHDA and CDR2 SQIVND (reference sequence). V was cut by 3 bases and J by 3 bases, with 8 bases left in between. The donors comprised healthy bone marrow donors. Unrecorded immune exposures were likely, despite nominal health at sampling. Sample: PBMCs. V gene TRBV19 combines with J gene TRBJ1-1; D ambiguous. This receptor was identified in a male donor in good health and CMV-seronegative. The CDR3 DNA is TGTGCCAGTAGTATGAGAGGATACACTGAAGCTTTCTTT. Its protein is CASSMRGYTEAFF.